This T cell receptor (beta chain) was recovered during a study of CD8 T cells in ankylosing spondylitis. Findings and limits, study-wide: In reactive arthritis synovial fluid and blood, some motif variants had been reported before. CD8+ cells made up the disease-linked clones, which were relatively rare in peripheral blood. Characteristic, it appeared, of ankylosing spondylitis blood was a TCR beta motif of several highly homologous variants.

Concerning this clonotype: Its antigen is unknown.

Construction of TCR beta libraries was performed using quantitative 5'-RACE with molecular barcodes. TCRdb re-analysed the 5' RACE reads in MiXCR, keeping a single row per CDR3 protein. The profile shows about 450,000 distinct CDR3 sequences, roughly 27% of them singletons. The material sequenced was blood, either unsorted or a sorted T cell fraction (not recorded which). The TCR sequence derives from a male donor with ankylosing spondylitis.

The CDR3 reads CASSQPSGRPPPEQFF. The CDR3 DNA follows: TGCGCCAGCAGCCAACCCAGCGGGAGGCCCCCCCCAGAGCAGTTCTTC. The chain employs TRBV4-1 and TRBJ2-1; 9 bases map to TRBD2. Trimming took 2 bases from V and 10 from J; bases not matched to a gene: 12. The CDR3 is 16 amino acids. Per the germline V gene, CDR1 is MGHRA and CDR2 is YSYEKL.